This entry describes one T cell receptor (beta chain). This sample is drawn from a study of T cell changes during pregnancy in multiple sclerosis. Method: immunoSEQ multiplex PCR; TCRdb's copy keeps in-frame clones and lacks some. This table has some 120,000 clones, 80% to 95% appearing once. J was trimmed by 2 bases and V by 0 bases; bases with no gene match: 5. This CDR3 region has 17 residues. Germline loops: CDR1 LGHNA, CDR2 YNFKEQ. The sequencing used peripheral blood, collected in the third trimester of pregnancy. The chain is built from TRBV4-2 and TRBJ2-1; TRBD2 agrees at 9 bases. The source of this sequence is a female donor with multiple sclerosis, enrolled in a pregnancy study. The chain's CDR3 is CASSQEGSGGPYNEQFF. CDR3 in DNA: TGTGCCAGCAGCCAAGAGGGAAGCGGGGGGCCCTACAATGAGCAGTTCTTC.